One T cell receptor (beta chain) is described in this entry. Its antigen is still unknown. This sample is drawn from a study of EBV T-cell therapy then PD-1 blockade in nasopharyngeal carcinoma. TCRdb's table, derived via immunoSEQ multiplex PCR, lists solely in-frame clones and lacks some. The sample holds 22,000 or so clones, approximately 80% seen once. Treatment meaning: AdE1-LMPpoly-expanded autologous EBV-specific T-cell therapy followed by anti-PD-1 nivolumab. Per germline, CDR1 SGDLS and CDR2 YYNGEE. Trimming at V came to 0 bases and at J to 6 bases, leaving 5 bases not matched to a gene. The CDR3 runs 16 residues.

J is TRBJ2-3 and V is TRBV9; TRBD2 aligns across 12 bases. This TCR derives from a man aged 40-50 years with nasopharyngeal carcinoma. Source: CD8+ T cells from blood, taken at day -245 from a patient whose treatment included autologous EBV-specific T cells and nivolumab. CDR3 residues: CASSVGASGGVDTQYF. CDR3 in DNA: TGTGCCAGCAGCGTAGGGGCTAGCGGGGGGGTCGATACGCAGTATTTT.